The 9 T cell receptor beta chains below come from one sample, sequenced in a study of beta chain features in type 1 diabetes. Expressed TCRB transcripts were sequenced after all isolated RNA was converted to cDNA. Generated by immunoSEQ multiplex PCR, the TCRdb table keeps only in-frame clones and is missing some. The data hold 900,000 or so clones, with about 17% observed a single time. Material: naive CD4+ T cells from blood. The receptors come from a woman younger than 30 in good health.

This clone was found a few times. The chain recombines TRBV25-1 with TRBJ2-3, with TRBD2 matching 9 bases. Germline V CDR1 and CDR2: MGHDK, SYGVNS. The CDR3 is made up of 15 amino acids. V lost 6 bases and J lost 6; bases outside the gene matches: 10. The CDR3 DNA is TGTGCCAGCAGCGCGGTAGCGGGAGAGGAGGATACGCAGTATTTT. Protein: CASSAVAGEEDTQYF.

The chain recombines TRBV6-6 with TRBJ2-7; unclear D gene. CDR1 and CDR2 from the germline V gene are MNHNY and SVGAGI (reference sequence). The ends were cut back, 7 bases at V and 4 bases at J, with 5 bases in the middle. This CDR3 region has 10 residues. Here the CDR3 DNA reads TGTGCCAGCACCAATTACGAGCAGTACTTC. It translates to CASTNYEQYF.

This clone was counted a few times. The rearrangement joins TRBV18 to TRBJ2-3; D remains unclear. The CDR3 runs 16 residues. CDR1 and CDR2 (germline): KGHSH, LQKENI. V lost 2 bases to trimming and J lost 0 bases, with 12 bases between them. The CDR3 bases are TGTGCCAGCTCACCAACTGGTCGGGCCAGCACAGATACGCAGTATTTT. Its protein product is CASSPTGRASTDTQYF. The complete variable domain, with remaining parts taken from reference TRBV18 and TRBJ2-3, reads NAGVMQNPRHLVRRRGQEARLRCSPMKGHSHVYWYRQLPEEGLKFMVYLQKENIIDESGMPKERFSAEFPKEGPSILRIQQVVRGDSAAYFCASSPTGRASTDTQYFGPGTRLTVL.

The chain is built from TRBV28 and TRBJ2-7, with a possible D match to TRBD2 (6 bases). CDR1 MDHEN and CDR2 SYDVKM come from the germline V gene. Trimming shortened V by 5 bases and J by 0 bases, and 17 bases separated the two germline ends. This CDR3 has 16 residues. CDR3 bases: TGTGCCAGCAGTCCAGCCGGGACTCGGAGCTCCTACGAGCAGTACTTC. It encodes CASSPAGTRSSYEQYF.

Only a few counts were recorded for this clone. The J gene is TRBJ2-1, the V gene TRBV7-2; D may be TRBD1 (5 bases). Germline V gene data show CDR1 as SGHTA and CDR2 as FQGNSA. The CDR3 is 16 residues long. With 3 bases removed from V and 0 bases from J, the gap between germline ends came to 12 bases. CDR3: CASSFTGSFSYNEQFF. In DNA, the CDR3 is TGTGCCAGCAGCTTTACAGGCTCCTTCTCCTACAATGAGCAGTTCTTC.

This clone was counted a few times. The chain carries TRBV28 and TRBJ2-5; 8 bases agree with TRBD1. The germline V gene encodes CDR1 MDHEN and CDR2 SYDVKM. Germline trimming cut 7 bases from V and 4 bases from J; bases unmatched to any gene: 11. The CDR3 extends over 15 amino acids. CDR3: CASTTEQGARETQYF. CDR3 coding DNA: TGTGCCAGCACCACGGAGCAGGGGGCGCGAGAGACCCAGTACTTC.

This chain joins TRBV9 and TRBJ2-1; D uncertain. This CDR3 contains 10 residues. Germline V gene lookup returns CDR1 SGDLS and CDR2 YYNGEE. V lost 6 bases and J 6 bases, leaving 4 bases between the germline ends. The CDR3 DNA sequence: TGTGCCAGCAACTTCAATGAGCAGTTCTTC. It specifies CASNFNEQFF.

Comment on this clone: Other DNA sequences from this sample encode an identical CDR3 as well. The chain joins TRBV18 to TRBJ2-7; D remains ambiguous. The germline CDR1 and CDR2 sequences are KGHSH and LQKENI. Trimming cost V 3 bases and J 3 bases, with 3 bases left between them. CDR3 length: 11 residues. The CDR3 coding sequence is TGTGCCAGCTCACCGGGCTACGAGCAGTACTTC. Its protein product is CASSPGYEQYF.

DNA of the CDR3: TGTGCCAGCAGCAGGGGCCGAGAAGCTTTCTTT. It yields the protein CASSRGREAFF. The chain combines TRBV5-6 with TRBJ1-1, with TRBD1 as a possible D gene (5 bases). Germline V gene sequence: CDR1 SGHDT, CDR2 YYEEEE. The V and J ends lost 4 bases and 8 bases respectively, with 9 bases between them. The CDR3 is 11 residues long.